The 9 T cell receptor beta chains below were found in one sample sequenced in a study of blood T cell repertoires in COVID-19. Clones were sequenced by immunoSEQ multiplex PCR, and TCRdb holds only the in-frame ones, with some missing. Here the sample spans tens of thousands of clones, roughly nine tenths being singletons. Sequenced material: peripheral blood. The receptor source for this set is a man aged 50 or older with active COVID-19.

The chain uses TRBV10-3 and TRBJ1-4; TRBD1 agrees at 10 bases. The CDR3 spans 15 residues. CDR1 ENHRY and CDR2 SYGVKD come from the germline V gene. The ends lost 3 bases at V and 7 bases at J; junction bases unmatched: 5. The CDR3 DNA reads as TGTGCCATCAGTGACAGACAGGGGGCTATTGAAAAACTGTTTTTT. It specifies CAISDRQGAIEKLFF.

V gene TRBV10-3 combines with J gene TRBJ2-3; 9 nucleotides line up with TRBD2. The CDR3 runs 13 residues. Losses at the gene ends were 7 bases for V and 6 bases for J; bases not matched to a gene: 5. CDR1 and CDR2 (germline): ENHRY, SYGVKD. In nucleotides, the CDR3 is TGTGCCATCAAGATAGCGGGGGAGGATACGCAGTATTTT. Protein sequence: CAIKIAGEDTQYF.

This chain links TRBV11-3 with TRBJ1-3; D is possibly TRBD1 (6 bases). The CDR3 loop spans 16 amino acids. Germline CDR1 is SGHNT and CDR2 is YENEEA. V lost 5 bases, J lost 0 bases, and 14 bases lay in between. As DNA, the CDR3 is TGTGCCAGCAGCACGGGACAACGGAACTCTGGAAACACCATATATTTT. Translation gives CASSTGQRNSGNTIYF.

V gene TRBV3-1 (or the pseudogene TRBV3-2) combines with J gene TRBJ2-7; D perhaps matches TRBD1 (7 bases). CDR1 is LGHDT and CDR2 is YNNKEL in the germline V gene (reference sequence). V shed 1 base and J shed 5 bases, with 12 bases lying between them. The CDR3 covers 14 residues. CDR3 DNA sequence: TGTGCCAGCAGCCAAGTGCAGGGGGAGGACGAGCAGTACTTC. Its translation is CASSQVQGEDEQYF.

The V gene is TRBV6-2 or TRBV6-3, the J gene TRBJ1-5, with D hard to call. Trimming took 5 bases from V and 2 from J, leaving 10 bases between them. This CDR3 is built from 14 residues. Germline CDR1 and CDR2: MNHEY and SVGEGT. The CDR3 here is CASSPGRGNQPQHF. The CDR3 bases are TGTGCCAGCAGTCCAGGCAGAGGCAATCAGCCCCAGCATTTT.

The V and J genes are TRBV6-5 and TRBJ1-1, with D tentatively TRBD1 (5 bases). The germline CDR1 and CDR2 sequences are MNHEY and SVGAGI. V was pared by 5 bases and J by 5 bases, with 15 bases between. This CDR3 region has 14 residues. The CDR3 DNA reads TGTGCCAGCAGTCTCCCAAGGGGCAGGACTGAAGCTTTCTTT. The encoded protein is CASSLPRGRTEAFF.

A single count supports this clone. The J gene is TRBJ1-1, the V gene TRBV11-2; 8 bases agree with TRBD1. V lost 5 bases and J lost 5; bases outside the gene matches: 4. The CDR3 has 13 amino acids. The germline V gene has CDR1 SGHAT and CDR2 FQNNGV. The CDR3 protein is CASSKDRATEAFF. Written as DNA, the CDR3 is TGTGCCAGCAGCAAGGACAGGGCGACTGAAGCTTTCTTT.

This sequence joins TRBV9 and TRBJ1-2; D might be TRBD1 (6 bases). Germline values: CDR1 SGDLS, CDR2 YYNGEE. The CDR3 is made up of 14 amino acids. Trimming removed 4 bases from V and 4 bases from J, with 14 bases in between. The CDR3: CASSPAGTFYGYTF. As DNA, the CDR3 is TGTGCCAGCAGCCCTGCCGGGACATTCTATGGCTACACCTTC.

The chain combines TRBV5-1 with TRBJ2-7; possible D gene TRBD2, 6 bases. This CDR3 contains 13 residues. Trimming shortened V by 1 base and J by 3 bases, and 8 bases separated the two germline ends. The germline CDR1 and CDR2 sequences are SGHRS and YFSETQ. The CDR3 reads CASSLTSYYEQYF. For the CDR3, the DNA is TGCGCCAGCAGCTTGACTAGCTACTACGAGCAGTACTTC. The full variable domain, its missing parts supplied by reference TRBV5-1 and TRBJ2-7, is KAGVTQTPRYLIKTRGQQVTLSCSPISGHRSVSWYQQTPGQGLQFLFEYFSETQRNKGNFPGRFSGRQFSNSRSEMNVSTLELGDSALYLCASSLTSYYEQYFGPGTRLTVT.